This TCR beta chain appears in the sequencing data of a study of shared clonotypes between healthy human individuals. Measured with immunoSEQ multiplex PCR; TCRdb has only the in-frame clones, and not every one. This table has roughly 1,600,000 clones, about 98.5% appearing once. Losses at the gene ends were 4 bases for V and 7 bases for J; bases not matched to a gene: 13. CDR1 is SGDLS and CDR2 is YYNGEE in the germline V gene. The CDR3 runs 15 residues. The chain joins TRBV9 to TRBJ2-5; TRBD1 agrees at 7 bases. The receptor was isolated from a man aged 30 to 39 in good health. The sequenced sample was naive CD4+ T cells sorted from blood. Subset in this sample: CD45RA+ positively selected. The CDR3 spells CASSPFVGQESTQYF. CDR3 bases: TGTGCCAGCAGCCCATTTGTTGGACAGGAGTCGACCCAGTACTTC.